This T cell receptor beta chain was observed in a study of CD8+ T cells in alopecia areata. Study as a whole: A regimen of oral tofacitinib, 5 to 10 mg twice daily, was given to treated patients.

This clone has more than one count but fewer than ten. Its antigen is unknown. The study's findings and limits: Uncertainty about whether baseline CD8+ expansion is linked to response remains, with one nonresponder.

CDR3 size: 15 residues. The germline V and J ends were trimmed by 3 bases and 2 bases, with 13 bases remaining between them. The germline V gene encodes CDR1 WNHNN and CDR2 SYGVQD (reference sequence). RNA was isolated and reverse transcribed to cDNA, the sequencing template. Some clones are missing from TCRdb's copy, which holds only in-frame ones; the method was immunoSEQ multiplex PCR. The sample holds 200,000 to 250,000 clones, under 60% seen once. Treatment denoted: oral pan-JAK inhibitor, 5-10 mg twice daily. This sequence was found in a human donor with alopecia areata. Sample: CD4+ T cells sorted from blood, taken at week 4, from a patient treated with tofacitinib. J is TRBJ2-5 and V is TRBV10-1; possibly TRBD2 for D (6 bases). The CDR3 DNA is TGCGCCAGCAGTGACACGGGACTGCCTCAAGAGACCCAGTACTTC. Residues: CASSDTGLPQETQYF.